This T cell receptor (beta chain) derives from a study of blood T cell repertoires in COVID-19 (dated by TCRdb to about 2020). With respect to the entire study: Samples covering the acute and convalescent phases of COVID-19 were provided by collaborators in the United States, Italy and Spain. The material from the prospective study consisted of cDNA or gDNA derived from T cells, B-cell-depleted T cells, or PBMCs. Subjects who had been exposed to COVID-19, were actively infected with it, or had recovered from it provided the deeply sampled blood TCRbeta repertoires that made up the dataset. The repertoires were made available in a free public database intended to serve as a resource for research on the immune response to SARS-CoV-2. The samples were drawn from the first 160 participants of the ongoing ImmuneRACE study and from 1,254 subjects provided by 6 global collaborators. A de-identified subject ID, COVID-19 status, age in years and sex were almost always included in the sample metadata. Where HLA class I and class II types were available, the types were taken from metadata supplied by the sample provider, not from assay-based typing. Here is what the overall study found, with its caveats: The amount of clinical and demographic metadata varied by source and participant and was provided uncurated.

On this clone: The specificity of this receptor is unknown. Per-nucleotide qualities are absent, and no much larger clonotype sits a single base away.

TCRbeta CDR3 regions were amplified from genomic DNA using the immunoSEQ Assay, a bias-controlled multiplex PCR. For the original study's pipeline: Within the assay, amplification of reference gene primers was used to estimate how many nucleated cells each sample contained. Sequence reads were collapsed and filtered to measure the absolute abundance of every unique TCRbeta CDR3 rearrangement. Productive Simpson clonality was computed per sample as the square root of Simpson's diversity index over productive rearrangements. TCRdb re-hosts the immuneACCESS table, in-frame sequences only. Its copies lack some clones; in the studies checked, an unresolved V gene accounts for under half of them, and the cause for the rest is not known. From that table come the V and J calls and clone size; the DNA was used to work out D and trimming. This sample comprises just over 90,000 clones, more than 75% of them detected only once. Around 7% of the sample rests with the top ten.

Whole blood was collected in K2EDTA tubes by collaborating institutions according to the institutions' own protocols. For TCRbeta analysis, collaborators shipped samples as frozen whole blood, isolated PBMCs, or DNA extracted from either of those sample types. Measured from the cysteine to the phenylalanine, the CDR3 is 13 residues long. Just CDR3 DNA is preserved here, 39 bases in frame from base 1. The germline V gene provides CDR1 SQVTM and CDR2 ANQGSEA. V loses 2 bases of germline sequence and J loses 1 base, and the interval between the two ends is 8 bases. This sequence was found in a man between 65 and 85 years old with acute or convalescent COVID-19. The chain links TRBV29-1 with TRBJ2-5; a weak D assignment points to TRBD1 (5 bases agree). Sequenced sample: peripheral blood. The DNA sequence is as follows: TGCAGCGTTGAAATCCAGGGCCAAGAGACCCAGTACTTC. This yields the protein CSVEIQGQETQYF.